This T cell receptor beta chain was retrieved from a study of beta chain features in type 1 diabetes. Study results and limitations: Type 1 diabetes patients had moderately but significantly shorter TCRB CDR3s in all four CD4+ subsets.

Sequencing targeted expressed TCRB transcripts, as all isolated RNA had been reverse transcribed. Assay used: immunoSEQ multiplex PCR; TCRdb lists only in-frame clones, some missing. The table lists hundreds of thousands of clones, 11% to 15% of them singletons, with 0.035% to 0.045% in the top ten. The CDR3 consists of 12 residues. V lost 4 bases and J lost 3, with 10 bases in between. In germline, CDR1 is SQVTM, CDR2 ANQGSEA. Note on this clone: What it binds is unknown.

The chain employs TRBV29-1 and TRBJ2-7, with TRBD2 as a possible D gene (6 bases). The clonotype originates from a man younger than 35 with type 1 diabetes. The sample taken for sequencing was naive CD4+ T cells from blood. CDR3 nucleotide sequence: TGCAGCGTTGGTACTAGCTACTACGAGCAGTACTTC. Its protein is CSVGTSYYEQYF.